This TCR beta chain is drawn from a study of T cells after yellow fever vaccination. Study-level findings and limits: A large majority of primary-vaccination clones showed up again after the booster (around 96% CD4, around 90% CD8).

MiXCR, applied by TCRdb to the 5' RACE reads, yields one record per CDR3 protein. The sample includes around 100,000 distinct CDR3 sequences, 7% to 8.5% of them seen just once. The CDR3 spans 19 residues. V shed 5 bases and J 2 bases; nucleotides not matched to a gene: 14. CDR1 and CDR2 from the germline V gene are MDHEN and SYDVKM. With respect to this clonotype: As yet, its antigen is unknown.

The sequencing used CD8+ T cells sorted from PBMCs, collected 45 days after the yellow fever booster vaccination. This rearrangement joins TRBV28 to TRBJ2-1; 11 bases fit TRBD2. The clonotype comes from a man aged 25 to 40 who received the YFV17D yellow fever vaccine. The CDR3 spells CASSIRSAGTSGTYNEQFF. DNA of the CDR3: TGTGCCAGCAGTATCCGATCTGCCGGGACTAGCGGTACCTACAATGAGCAGTTCTTC.